This TCR beta chain was obtained from a study of blood T cell repertoires in COVID-19. Clones were sequenced by immunoSEQ multiplex PCR, and TCRdb holds only the in-frame ones, with some missing. The data show around 250,000 clones, with around 85% seen just once and around 5.9% held by the top ten. With respect to this clone: Other DNA sequences in the sample encode the same CDR3.

Material for sequencing was peripheral blood. The clonotype originates from a man aged 55 to 69 with acute or convalescent COVID-19.

In DNA, the CDR3 is TGTGCCAGCAGCTTTCGGACAGGGGATTCCTACGAGCAGTACTTC. Residues: CASSFRTGDSYEQYF. V usage is TRBV11-3 and J usage is TRBJ2-7; 9 positions agree with TRBD1. The germline V gene encodes CDR1 SGHNT and CDR2 YENEEA. V was clipped by 3 bases and J by 1 base; unmatched bases: 4. The CDR3 length is 15 residues.